This is a list of T cell receptor beta chains from one sample in a study of T cells in Graves' hyperthyroidism and ophthalmopathy. From the multiplex PCR reads, TCRdb called clonotypes with MiXCR, one entry per CDR3 protein. This repertoire shows roughly 600,000 distinct CDR3 sequences, 14% found once; its top ten account for around 13%. What was sequenced was blood. The receptors were sampled from a woman in her fifties or sixties with Graves' ophthalmopathy. The CDR3 runs from the conserved cysteine through the conserved F or W. D genes are given only for firm matches. For some rows the clone size is stated as once, few or many, or as a class when expanded; others skip it.

many,TRBJ1-4,TRBD1,TRBV24-1,CATSETGTGEKLFF,TGTGCCACCAGTGAAACCGGGACAGGAGAAAAACTGTTTTTT
.,TRBJ2-1,TRBD2,TRBV4-2,CASSQDFRAGALNEQFF,TGTGCCAGCAGCCAAGATTTCCGAGCGGGAGCGCTCAATGAGCAGTTCTTC
many,TRBJ2-7,TRBD2,TRBV11-2,CASSLVGGASGRKYEQYF,TGTGCCAGCAGCTTAGTGGGCGGGGCTAGCGGGAGAAAATACGAGCAGTACTTC
many,TRBJ2-7,TRBD1,TRBV7-8,CASSLVQGAYEQYF,TGTGCCAGCAGCTTAGTTCAGGGGGCCTACGAGCAGTACTTC
few,TRBJ2-3,.,TRBV9,CASSAQPGDTDTQYF,TGTGCCAGCAGCGCCCAACCAGGGGACACAGATACGCAGTATTTT
few,TRBJ2-1,TRBD2,TRBV11-2,CASSPPNGRAFDEQFF,TGTGCCAGCAGCCCTCCTAACGGGAGGGCGTTCGATGAGCAGTTCTTC
.,TRBJ2-3,.,TRBV12-5,CASGIDISPDTQYF,TGTGCTAGTGGTATCGACATTTCGCCAGATACGCAGTATTTT
many,TRBJ2-1,TRBD1,TRBV2,CASSLTGQGLNEQFF,TGTGCCAGCAGCTTAACGGGACAGGGGCTCAATGAGCAGTTCTTC
.,TRBJ1-5,.,TRBV18,CASSPSVGYVQPQHF,TGTGCCAGCTCACCTTCCGTCGGATACGTTCAGCCCCAGCATTTT
.,TRBJ2-1,TRBD2,TRBV3-1,CASSQGLAGDMNEQFF,TGTGCCAGCAGCCAAGGACTAGCGGGAGACATGAATGAGCAGTTCTTC
many,TRBJ2-5,TRBD1,TRBV20-1,CSATPSGGRETQYF,TGCAGTGCTACTCCCTCAGGGGGCCGAGAGACCCAGTACTTC
.,TRBJ2-5,.,TRBV7-2,CASSLFGIKRGGEIQYF,TGTGCCAGCAGCTTATTTGGGATTAAAAGGGGGGGAGAGATCCAGTACTTC
few,TRBJ1-6,TRBD1,TRBV7-6,CASSLGTGGSYNSPLHF,TGTGCCAGCAGCTTAGGGACAGGGGGTTCCTATAATTCACCCCTCCACTTT
many,TRBJ2-7,.,TRBV6-5,CASSYSRGSYEQYF,TGTGCCAGCAGTTACTCGAGAGGGTCCTACGAGCAGTACTTC
many,TRBJ1-2,TRBD1,TRBV20-1,CSAKVDRDFYGYTF,TGCAGTGCTAAGGTTGACAGGGACTTCTATGGCTACACCTTC
many,TRBJ2-5,TRBD2,TRBV20-1,CSASAGLAGTETQYF,TGCAGTGCTAGCGCGGGGCTAGCGGGAACGGAGACCCAGTACTTC
few,TRBJ2-3,TRBD2,TRBV19,CASSPDLAGLLTDTQYF,TGTGCCAGTAGTCCCGATCTAGCGGGACTCCTCACAGATACGCAGTATTTT